The TCR beta chain described here comes from a study of blood T cell repertoires in COVID-19. The overall study: Nucleic acid was either cDNA or gDNA, and it came from T cells, B-cell-depleted T cells, or PBMCs.

Germline CDR1 and CDR2: MDHEN and SYDVKM. V was pared by 5 bases and J by 3 bases, with 11 bases between. This CDR3 is built from 14 residues. Participants were placed into cohorts based on the clinical history they reported. In the source study's methods: For nucleated cells, counts were estimated from reference gene primer amplification. Method: immunoSEQ multiplex PCR; TCRdb's copy keeps in-frame clones and lacks some. The V and J calls and clone size come from that table; D and trimming were worked out from the DNA. The sample includes around 320,000 clones, around 92% of them seen just once. To note about this clone: The sample has other DNA sequences that encode this CDR3 too.

Sequencing was done on a sample of PBMCs or T cells enriched from blood (not recorded which). The sequence was collected from a woman aged 45-59 years who had been exposed to COVID-19. This chain connects TRBV28 to TRBJ1-5; TRBD1 is a possible D gene (5 bases). In DNA form, the CDR3 reads TGTGCCAGCAGTCCGCAGGGTAACAATCAGCCCCAGCATTTT. Amino acids: CASSPQGNNQPQHF.